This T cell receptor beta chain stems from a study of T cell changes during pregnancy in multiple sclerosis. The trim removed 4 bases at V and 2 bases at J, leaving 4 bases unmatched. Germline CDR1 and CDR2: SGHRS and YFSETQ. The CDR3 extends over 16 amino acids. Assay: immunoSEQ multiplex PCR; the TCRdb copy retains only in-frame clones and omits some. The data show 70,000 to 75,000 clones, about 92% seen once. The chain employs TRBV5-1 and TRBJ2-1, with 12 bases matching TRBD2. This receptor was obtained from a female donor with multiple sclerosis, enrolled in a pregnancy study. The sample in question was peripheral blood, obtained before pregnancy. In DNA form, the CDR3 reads TGCGCCAGCAGCCGCCTAGCGGGAGGGACCTACAATGAGCAGTTCTTC. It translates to CASSRLAGGTYNEQFF.